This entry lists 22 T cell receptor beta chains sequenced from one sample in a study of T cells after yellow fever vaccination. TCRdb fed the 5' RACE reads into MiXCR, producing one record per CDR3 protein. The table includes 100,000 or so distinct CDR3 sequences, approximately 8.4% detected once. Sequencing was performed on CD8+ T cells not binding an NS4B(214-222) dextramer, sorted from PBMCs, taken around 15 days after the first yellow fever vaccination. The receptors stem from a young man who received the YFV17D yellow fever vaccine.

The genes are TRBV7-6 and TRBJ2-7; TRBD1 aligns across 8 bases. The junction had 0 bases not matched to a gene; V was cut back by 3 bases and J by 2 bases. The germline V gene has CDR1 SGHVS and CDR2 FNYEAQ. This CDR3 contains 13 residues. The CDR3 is CASSLDRAYEQYF. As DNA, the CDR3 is TGTGCCAGCAGCTTGGACAGGGCCTACGAGCAGTACTTC. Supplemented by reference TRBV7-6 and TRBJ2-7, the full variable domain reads GAGVSQSPRYKVTKRGQDVALRCDPISGHVSLYWYRQALGQGPEFLTYFNYEAQQDKSGLPNDRFSAERPEGSISTLTIQRTEQRDSAMYRCASSLDRAYEQYFGPGTRLTVT.

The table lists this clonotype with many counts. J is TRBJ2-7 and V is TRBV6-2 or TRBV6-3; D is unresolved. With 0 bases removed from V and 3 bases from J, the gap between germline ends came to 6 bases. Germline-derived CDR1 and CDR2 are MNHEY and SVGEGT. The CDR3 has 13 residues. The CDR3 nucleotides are TGTGCCAGCAGTTACTCGTTAGGCTACGAGCAGTACGTC. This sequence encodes CASSYSLGYEQYV.

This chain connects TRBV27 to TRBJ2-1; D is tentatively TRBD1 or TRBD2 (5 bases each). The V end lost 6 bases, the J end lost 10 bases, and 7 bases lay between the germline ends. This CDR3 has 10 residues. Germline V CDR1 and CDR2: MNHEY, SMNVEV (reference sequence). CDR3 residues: CASRGVEQFF. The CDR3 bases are TGTGCCAGCAGGGGGGTGGAGCAGTTCTTC.

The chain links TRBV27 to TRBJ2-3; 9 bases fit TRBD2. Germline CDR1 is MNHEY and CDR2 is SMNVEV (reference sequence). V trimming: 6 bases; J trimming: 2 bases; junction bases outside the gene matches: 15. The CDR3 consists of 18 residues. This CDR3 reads CASSSTGSTSGVTDTQYF. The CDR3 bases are TGTGCCAGCAGCTCAACGGGTTCGACTAGCGGCGTCACAGATACGCAGTATTTT.

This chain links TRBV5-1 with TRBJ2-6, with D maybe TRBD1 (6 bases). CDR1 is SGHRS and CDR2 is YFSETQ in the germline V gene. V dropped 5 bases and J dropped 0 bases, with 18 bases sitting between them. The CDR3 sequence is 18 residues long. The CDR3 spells CASRNKAGETSGANVLTF. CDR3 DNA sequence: TGCGCCAGCAGAAATAAAGCAGGGGAAACCTCTGGGGCCAACGTCCTGACTTTC.

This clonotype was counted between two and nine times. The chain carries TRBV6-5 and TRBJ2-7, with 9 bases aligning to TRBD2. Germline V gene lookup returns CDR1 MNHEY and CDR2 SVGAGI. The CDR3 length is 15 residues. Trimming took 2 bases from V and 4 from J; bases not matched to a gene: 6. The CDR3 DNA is TGTGCCAGCAGTTACCGCGGTAGCGGGGGTTACGAGCAGTACGTC. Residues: CASSYRGSGGYEQYV.

CDR3 amino acids: CASSRARELNTEAFF. CDR3 DNA: TGTGCCAGCAGCCGGGCCCGAGAGTTGAACACTGAAGCTTTCTTT. The chain combines TRBV5-5 with TRBJ1-1; D gene uncertain. Germline V CDR1 and CDR2: SGHKS, YYEKEE (reference sequence). The germline V and J ends were trimmed by 4 bases and 0 bases, with 13 bases remaining between them. The CDR3 has 15 amino acids.

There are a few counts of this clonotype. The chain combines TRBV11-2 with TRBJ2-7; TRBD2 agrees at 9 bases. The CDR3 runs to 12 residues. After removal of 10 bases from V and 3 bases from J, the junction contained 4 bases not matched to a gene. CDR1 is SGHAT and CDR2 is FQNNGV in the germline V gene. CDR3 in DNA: TGTGCCACTAGCGGGGACTACTACGAGCAGTACTTC. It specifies CATSGDYYEQYF.

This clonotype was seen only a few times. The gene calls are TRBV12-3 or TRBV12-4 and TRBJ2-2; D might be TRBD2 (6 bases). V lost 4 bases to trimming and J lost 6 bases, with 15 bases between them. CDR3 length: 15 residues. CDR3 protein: CASSSWAGLPGELFF. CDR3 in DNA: TGTGCCAGCAGTTCTTGGGCGGGGTTACCCGGGGAGCTGTTTTTT.

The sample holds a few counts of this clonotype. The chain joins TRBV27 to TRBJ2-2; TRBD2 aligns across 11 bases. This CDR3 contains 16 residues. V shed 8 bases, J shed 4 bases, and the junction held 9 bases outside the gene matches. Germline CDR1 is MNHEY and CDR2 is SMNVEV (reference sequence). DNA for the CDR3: TGTGCCAGCTTCCCCTTAGCGGGGGGGCTCACCGGGGAGCTGTTTTTT. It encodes CASFPLAGGLTGELFF.

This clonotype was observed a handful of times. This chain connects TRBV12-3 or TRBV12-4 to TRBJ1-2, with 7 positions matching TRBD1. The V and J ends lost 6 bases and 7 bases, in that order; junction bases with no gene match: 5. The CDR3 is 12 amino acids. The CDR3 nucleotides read TGTGCCAGCAGCAGGGGGACGGCTGGCTACACCTTC. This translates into CASSRGTAGYTF.

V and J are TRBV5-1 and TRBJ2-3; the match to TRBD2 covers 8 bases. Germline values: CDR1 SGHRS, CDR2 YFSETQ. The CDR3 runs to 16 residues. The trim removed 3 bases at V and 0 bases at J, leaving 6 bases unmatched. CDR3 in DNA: TGCGCCAGCAGCTCCCCGGCGGGGGGCAGCACAGATACGCAGTATTTT. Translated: CASSSPAGGSTDTQYF.

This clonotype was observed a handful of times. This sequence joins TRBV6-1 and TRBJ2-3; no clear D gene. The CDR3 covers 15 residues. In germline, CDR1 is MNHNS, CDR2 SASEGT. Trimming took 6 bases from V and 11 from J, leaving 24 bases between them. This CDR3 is CASSLTVSGEFGQYF. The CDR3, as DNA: TGTGCCAGCAGCCTTACAGTGTCGGGCGAATTTGGGCAGTATTTT.

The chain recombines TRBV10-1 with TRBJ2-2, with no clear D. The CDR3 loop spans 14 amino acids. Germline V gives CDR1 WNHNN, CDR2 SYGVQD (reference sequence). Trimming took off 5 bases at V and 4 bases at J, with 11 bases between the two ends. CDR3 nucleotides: TGCGCCAGCAGTCCTCAGAAAGGCACCGGGGAGCTGTTTTTT. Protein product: CASSPQKGTGELFF.

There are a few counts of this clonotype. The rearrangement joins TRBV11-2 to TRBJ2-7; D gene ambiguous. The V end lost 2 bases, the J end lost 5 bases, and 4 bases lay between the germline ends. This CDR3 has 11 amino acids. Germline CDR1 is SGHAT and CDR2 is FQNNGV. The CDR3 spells CASSLSHEQYV. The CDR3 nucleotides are TGTGCCAGCAGCTTAAGTCACGAGCAGTACGTC.

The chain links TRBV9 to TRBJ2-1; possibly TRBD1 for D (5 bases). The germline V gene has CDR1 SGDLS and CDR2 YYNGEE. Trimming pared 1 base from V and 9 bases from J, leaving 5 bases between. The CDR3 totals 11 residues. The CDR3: CASSVRGEQFF. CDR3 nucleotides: TGTGCCAGCAGCGTAAGGGGTGAGCAGTTCTTC.

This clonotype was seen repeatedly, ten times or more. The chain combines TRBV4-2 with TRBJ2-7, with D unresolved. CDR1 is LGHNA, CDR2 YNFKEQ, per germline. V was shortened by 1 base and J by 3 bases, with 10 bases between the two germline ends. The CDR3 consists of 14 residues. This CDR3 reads CASSQVGNSYEQYF. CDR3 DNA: TGTGCCAGCAGCCAAGTAGGTAACAGCTACGAGCAGTACTTC.

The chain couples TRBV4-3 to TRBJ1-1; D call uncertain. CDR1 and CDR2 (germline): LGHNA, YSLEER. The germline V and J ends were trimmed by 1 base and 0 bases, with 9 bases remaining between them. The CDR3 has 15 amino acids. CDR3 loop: CASSQVRELNTEAFF. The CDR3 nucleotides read TGCGCCAGCAGCCAAGTCAGAGAATTGAACACTGAAGCTTTCTTT.

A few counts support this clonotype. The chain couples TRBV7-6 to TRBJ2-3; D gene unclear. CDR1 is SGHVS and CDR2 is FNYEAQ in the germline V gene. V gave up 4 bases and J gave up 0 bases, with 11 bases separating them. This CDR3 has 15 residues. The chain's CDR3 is CASSYLWPSTDTQYF. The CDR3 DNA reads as TGTGCCAGCAGCTACCTGTGGCCGAGCACAGATACGCAGTATTTT.

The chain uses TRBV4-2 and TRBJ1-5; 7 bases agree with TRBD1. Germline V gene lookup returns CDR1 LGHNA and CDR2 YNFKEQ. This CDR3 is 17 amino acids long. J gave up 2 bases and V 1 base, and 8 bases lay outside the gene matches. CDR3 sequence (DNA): TGTGCCAGCAGCCAAGTAGAAGGGGGCGCGGGCAATCAGCCCCAGCATTTT. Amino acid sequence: CASSQVEGGAGNQPQHF.

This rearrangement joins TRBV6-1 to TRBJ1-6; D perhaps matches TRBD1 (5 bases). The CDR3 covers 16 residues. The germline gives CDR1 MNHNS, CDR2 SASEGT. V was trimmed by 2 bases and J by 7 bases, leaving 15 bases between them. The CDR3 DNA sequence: TGTGCCAGCAGTGAAAGGATGGGGGGGATCAATTCACCCCTCCACTTT. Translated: CASSERMGGINSPLHF.

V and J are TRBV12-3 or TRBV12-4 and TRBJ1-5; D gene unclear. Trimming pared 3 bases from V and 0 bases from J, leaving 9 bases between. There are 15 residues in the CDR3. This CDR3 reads CASSFAGSSNQPQHF. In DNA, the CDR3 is TGTGCCAGCAGTTTTGCGGGAAGTAGCAATCAGCCCCAGCATTTT.